The source of this T cell receptor beta chain is a study of monozygotic twins with inflammatory bowel disease. The study's findings and limits: Differing immunosuppressive treatments may have added variability to patient repertoires. Between concordant and discordant twins, repertoire similarity failed to differ, a result that limited power may explain.

As concerns this clonotype: The antigen remains unidentified.

Added by template switching were UMIs that each held a 6-nucleotide sample barcode. TCRdb re-analyzed the 5' RACE reads; it lists each CDR3 protein once, without DNA. This sample carries about 450,000 distinct CDR3 sequences, with 2% to 3% going to the ten biggest clones. The CDR3 length is 13 residues. CDR1 and CDR2 (germline): KGHSH, LQKENI. Researchers isolated total RNA from whole blood without sorting T cells. The receptor was isolated from a human donor with ulcerative colitis or Crohn's disease, or a healthy co-twin of an affected twin (not recorded which). V usage is TRBV18 and J usage is TRBJ1-1. The sample taken for sequencing was blood. This CDR3 is CASSPSGVTEAFF.